This T cell receptor beta chain was captured by sequencing in a study of blood T cell repertoires in COVID-19. The wider study: Spain, Italy and the United States supplied samples that represented acute and convalescent COVID-19. T cells, B-cell-depleted T cells, or PBMCs provided the cDNA or gDNA that served as material.

Trimming removed 3 bases from V and 4 bases from J, with 8 bases in between. Germline CDR1 ENHRY, CDR2 SYGVKD. CDR3 length: 13 amino acids. Source study methods: From reference gene primer amplification, estimates of nucleated cell counts were derived. This table comes from immunoSEQ multiplex PCR, and its TCRdb copy is limited to in-frame clones, with some not included. The D gene and trimming were derived from the DNA, and the V and J assignments and clone size from that table. The repertoire includes 120,000 to 150,000 clones, over 80% of them detected once, and approximately 0.95% sits in the top ten.

Sequenced material: peripheral blood. The rearrangement joins TRBV10-3 to TRBJ2-3; D call uncertain. The clonotype was recovered from a woman between 50 and 59 years old with acute or convalescent COVID-19. The CDR3 bases are TGTGCCATCAGTGACCCCGTTCCAGATACGCAGTATTTT. This sequence encodes CAISDPVPDTQYF.